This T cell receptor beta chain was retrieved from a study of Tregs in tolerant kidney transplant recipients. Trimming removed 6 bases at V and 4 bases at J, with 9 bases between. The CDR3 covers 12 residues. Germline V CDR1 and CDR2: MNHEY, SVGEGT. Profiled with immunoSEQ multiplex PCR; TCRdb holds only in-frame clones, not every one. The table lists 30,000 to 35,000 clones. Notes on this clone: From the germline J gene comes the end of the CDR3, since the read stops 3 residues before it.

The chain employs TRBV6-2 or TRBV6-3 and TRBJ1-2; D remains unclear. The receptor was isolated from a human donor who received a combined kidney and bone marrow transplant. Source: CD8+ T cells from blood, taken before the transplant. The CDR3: CASSSDSYGYTF. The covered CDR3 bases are TGTGCCAGCAGCTCAGACTCCTATGGC.